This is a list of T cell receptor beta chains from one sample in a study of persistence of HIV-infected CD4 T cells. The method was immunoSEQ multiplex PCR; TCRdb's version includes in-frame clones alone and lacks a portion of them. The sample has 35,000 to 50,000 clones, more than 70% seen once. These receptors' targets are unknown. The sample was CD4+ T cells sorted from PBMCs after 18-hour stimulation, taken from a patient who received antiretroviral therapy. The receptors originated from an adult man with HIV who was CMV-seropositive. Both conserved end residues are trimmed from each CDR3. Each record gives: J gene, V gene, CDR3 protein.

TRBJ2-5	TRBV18	ASSQGAAETQY
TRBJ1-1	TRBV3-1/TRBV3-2	ASSQVSNRAHEAF
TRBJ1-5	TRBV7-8	ASSLAPRRANSNQPQH
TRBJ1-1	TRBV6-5	ASSPQGYTEAF
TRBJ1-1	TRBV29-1	SVFTMGTEAF
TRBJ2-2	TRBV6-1	ASSEGSAGELF
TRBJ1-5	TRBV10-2	ASSREGMNQPQH
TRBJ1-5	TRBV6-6	ASSSGLYQSNQPQH
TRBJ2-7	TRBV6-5	ASSWDTLQEQY
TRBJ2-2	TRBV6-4	ASRGTGTGELF
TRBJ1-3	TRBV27	ASRQGTSGNTIY
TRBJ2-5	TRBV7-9	ASSRIGTEETQY
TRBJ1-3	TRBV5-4	ASSLQGPTSGNTIY
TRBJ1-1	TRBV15	ATSRDWVRSEAF
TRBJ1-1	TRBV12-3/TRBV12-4	AGRRDGGTEAF
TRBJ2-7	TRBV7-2	ASSLGGRGNSYEQY
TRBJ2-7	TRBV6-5	ASGGQGPWEQY
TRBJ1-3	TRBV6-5	ASSLTTTPGNTIY
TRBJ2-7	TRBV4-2	ASSQEELGGYEQY
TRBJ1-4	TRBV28	ASAAGGASEKLF
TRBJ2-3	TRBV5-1	ASSYGGADTQY
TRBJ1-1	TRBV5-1	ASSLATGLNTEAF
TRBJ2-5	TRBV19	ASRRTGTQETQY
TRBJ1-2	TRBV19	ASSMGAQYGYT
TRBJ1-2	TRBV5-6	ASSGRDRDHGYT
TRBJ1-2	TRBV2	ASSGTDRGGYT
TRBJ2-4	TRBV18	ASSPSRSQTGGGQY
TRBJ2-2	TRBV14	ASSHSHLAGDNTGELF
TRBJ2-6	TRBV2	ASTKDRSGANVLT
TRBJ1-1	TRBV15	ATSRDRATTEAF
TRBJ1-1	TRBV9	ASSVQGTRGTEAF
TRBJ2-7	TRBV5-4	ASSLDRREQY
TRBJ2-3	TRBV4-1	ASSQSDRGNLWDTQY
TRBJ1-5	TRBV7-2	ASSSQGDQPQH
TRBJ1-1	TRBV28	ASNNPTGKAF
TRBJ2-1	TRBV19	ASSSGAAVEQF
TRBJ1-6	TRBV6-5	ASSYSLTGPNSPLH
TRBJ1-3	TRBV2	ASTFAGTATGNTIY